This TCR beta chain stems from a study of cytomegalovirus exposure and HLA in healthy donors (dated by TCRdb to about 2017). Some background on the complete study: An earlier analysis of roughly 500 of the donors reported 250 to 350 Gb of sequence data and 95 million to 130 million unique TCR beta sequences obtained from 180 million or so T cells. The study profiled the T cell repertoires of hundreds of subjects by immunosequencing and related them to cytomegalovirus serostatus. The genetic ancestry cluster associated with self-reported Caucasian donors included around 76% of the roughly 380 genotyped donors. Both class I and class II loci were covered by HLA typing, at four-digit resolution. All discovery cohort repertoires had been generated on a single sequencing platform. Donor age, sex, ethnicity and CMV serostatus were compiled together with the repertoire data. In a later analysis, previously published TCR beta repertoires from several hundred donors were re-analyzed and high-resolution HLA genotyping was added so that TCR occurrence patterns could be studied. High-throughput TCR immunosequencing, statistical association of individual TCRs with disease status, and machine learning were combined to predict cytomegalovirus infection status. Around 320 gigabases of sequencing data and 70 million to 100 million unique TCR sequences were included in an early release covering several hundred HLA-typed donors. Genome-wide SNP genotypes for about 60% of the 666 donors were used in a later genetic analysis, which treated that subset as a discovery cohort. Typing coverage differed by locus: A, B, C, DRB1 and DQB1 were typed in about 629-630 donors, DQA1 in 522, DPA1 in approximately 600, and DPB1 in around 440. The later analysis used no new phenotypic data to find candidate immune exposures, relying instead on TCR beta sequences and their occurrence across donors. The aim of the study was to test whether cataloging public T cell receptors could identify signatures of past pathogen exposure. About five DR-DQ haplotypes were treated as single units for association and clustering because of strong linkage in the cohort. Along with the approximately 700-subject first cohort, a separate validation cohort of around 110 different subjects was used. Among 398 genotyped donors of the cohort, an average of about 240,000 unique TCR beta nucleotide sequences were sequenced per donor, around 18% of them non-productive. In an earlier analysis of 587 of the donors, high-throughput TCR beta sequencing was used to judge whether each TCR beta V gene segment behaved as functional or pseudogenic.

Broad study findings and their caveats: Several of the top co-occurrence clusters appeared to be linked to parvovirus B19, influenza, CMV and Epstein-Barr virus, according to a later analysis. A later genetic analysis associated a missense DCLRE1C variant with V-gene and J-gene trimming of TCR beta chains, and an independent cohort replicated the association. It was suggested by the authors that the approach could potentially be generalized to other disease states and immunological phenotypes. In this cohort, only TCR beta chains were sequenced, and detectable features were limited by the absence of alpha or paired-chain data. Roughly uniform sequencing depth across donors was assumed in presence/absence analyses, although this assumption may not hold. The classifier was reported to diagnose cytomegalovirus status with high specificity and sensitivity in both the original and validation cohorts. Most TCR sequences were seen in very few donors, while some public TCRs were found in many individuals. For the cohort, immune exposure information was limited to CMV serostatus. The earlier analysis of fewer than 750 of the donors excluded around 17 rarely observed V segments, including chromosome 9 orphons, because counts were too low. HLA typing was unavailable for some donors at each locus, so association tests used only the typed subset. In a later genetic analysis, fewer N-insertions in productive TCRs were reported among donors in an Asian-associated ancestry cluster than the roughly 700-donor mean. In a later analysis, most CMV-associated TCR beta chains were found to appear HLA-restricted, with HLA associations seemingly driven largely by CMV exposure. In a later analysis, TCR association rates were found to vary across HLA loci, with the most associated TCRs seen for DRB1 alleles and the fewest for HLA-C alleles. In vitro tests confirmed that a few of the cytomegalovirus-associated TCR beta chains recognize cytomegalovirus antigens. In an earlier analysis of several hundred of the donors, most TCR beta V segments were observed in productive rearrangements about 90% or about 30% of the time, broadly matching IMGT annotations. The sequencing pipeline was judged likely to have produced a cluster of highly shared sequence variants as a technical artifact. A further reported finding was that TCR beta sequences accurately predicted the HLA-A and HLA-B alleles for most subjects in the first cohort. In a later analysis, HLA-associated TCR beta chains were found to be more clonally expanded and to have lower generation probabilities than equally common non-associated chains. Some IMGT-functional V segments, including TRBV6-2 and TRBV6-3, could not be told apart with the 87-base-pair reads, so those segments were excluded. Linkage disequilibrium might explain the correlated functional status among segregating V segments, but an unknown experimental factor could not be excluded. A later analysis associated some 17,000 TCR beta sequences with specific HLA alleles at a false discovery rate of 0.05. The study listed 150 to 200 TCR beta chains as associated with cytomegalovirus. Strong co-occurrence of HLA alleles, especially DR and DQ, made assigning TCR associations to individual alleles difficult.

The cohort was made up of roughly 670 healthy bone marrow donors. At the time of sampling, all cohort members were nominally healthy, though unrecorded immune exposures were likely present. The donor tested CMV seropositive and was one of the 289 seropositive cohort members. A peripheral blood sample was collected from each donor, and TCR beta sequencing was performed on peripheral blood mononuclear cells. The Qiagen DNeasy Blood Extraction Kit was used to extract genomic DNA from the blood cell samples. Remarks on this clone: Its antigen is not yet known. Base qualities were left out, and no much larger clone turns up one base away.

CDR1 and CDR2 are drawn from the germline V gene: SGHDT, YYEEEE. The CDR3 holds 16 amino acids from the cysteine to the phenylalanine. The CDR3 DNA has 48 bases and is translated from base 1. The junction carries 17 bases between V and J, which are trimmed by 2 bases and 2 bases respectively. Receptor libraries were prepared by the immunoSEQ multiplex PCR assay. The multiplex PCR relied on a mix of 60 forward primers for TCR Vbeta segments and 13 reverse primers for TCR Jbeta segments. Amplification of the CDR3 region of rearranged TCR beta genes was performed with a multiplex PCR assay on genomic DNA. The amplified TCR beta libraries were sequenced on the Illumina HiSeq System as 87-base-pair reads. In the source study's methods: In a later analysis, some 80 million unique TCR beta chains were counted across the roughly 670 repertoires, and roughly 11 million of these chains were shared by at least two donors. To remove PCR and sequencing errors, raw reads were error-corrected and collapsed into unique sequences using a nearest-neighbor algorithm that merged closely related sequences. V, D and J gene segments were assigned by aligning CDR3 sequences to IMGT reference sequences. Each retained sequence needed at least a six-nucleotide match to both a V gene segment and a J gene segment. Rearrangements were classified as productive when the CDR3 lacked stop codons and remained in frame with V and J, and all other rearrangements were classified as non-productive. CDR3 was defined by IMGT convention, running from the second conserved V-encoded cysteine to the conserved J-encoded phenylalanine. In an earlier analysis of around 540 of the donors, sequences lacking an unambiguous match to a single V gene segment were excluded. An earlier analysis of several hundred of the donors classified V segments as functional when productive rearrangements were above 56.7% and as segregating when the standard deviation between donors was above 5%. A statistical classification framework was developed to diagnose cytomegalovirus status using the catalog of TCR beta chain sequences. V and J gene assignment, in a later analysis, came from comparing TCR nucleotide sequences with IMGT/GENE-DB human TR gene sequences. The TCRdist pipeline was used in a later analysis to assign CDR3 sequences and most-parsimonious VDJ recombination scenarios. In a later analysis, every TCR beta chain was defined by the combination of its CDR3 amino acid sequence and its V-gene family, and reads without a unique V-gene family were dropped. In a later analysis, around 650 highly shared, low-generation-probability nucleotide sequences were removed to address suspected cross-contamination and a sequencing artifact. For each public chain, a later analysis derived a clonal expansion index from normalized ranks of inferred template counts within each repertoire. Generation probabilities in a later analysis came from a VDJ recombination model fitted to out-of-frame rearrangements, and those results were checked against IGoR. In a later analysis, TCR-TCR, TCR-HLA and TCR-CMV co-occurrence was scored with hypergeometric tests, and a repertoire-size bias correction was applied to TCR pairs. A later analysis estimated false discovery rates by permuting HLA or CMV assignments 20 times. In a later analysis, co-occurring TCRs were grouped using DBSCAN, with TCRdist sequence similarity added in when clustering inside HLA-allele-positive subsets. Repertoires with fewer than 30,000 or more than 120,000 public chains, plus five repertoires with anomalous nucleotide sharing, were excluded from co-occurrence clustering. Held by TCRdb, this immuneACCESS table contains in-frame sequences only and omits some clones. Under half of the omission traces to an unresolved V gene where checked; the cause of the rest is unknown. V, J and clone size derive from that table, while D and trimming were established from the DNA sequence. The sample records about 100,000 clones, around 76% of which are singletons. The ten largest clonotypes hold 15% to 20% of the sample.

This TCR came from a woman aged 55-70 years in good health and CMV-seropositive. Source material: PBMCs. The chain employs TRBV5-6 and TRBJ2-7, with TRBD1 as a weak D call on 6 bases. Here the CDR3 is given as CASSFSPRGAAYEQYF. At the DNA level, the sequence is TGTGCCAGCAGCTTCTCCCCCAGGGGAGCGGCCTACGAGCAGTACTTC.